This TCR beta chain was retrieved from a study of beta chain features in type 1 diabetes. Study outcomes and limitations: Sequencing used cDNA, and cells with high TCR expression could therefore be over-represented. All four CD4+ subsets of Type 1 diabetes patients contained TCRB CDR3s that were moderately but significantly shorter. More deletions and fewer insertions at VDJ junctions were found in patients with type 1 diabetes.

About this clone itself: The antigen is undetermined.

The study reverse transcribed the entire isolated RNA, so it sequenced expressed TCRB transcripts. TCRdb's table, derived via immunoSEQ multiplex PCR, lists solely in-frame clones and lacks some. This sample has around 310,000 clones, with approximately 11% found just once. Only one heparinised blood draw was taken per donor, and its volume averaged roughly 120 mL. In germline, CDR1 is MNHEY, CDR2 SMNVEV (reference sequence). V was clipped by 5 bases and J by 0 bases, with 7 bases between them. The CDR3 spans 13 residues. The source material was naive CD4+ T cells from blood. J is TRBJ2-5 and V is TRBV27; D uncertain. The sequence was obtained from a woman aged 25 to 39 in good health. In DNA, the CDR3 is TGTGCCAGCAGTCCTGCGTACCAAGAGACCCAGTACTTC. This translates into CASSPAYQETQYF.